The 14 T cell receptor beta chains below all came from one sample that was sequenced in a study of Tregs in tolerant kidney transplant recipients. Recipients received nonmyeloablative bone marrow transplants from related graft donors, with transient mixed chimerism. Produced via immunoSEQ multiplex PCR; TCRdb's table is partial and in-frame only. Among tens of thousands of clones, approximately 93% were seen once, and the ten largest hold about 1.5%. The source material was CD4+ T cells from blood (PBMCs), sampled 12 months after the transplant. The receptors here all came from a human patient who received a combined kidney and bone marrow transplant. The graft donor may have given rise to some T cells.

The chain couples TRBV19 to TRBJ1-1; 9 bases align to TRBD1. Per germline, CDR1 LNHDA and CDR2 SQIVND (reference sequence). The V and J ends lost 5 bases and 3 bases, in that order; junction bases with no gene match: 7. This CDR3 contains 15 residues. CDR3 residues: CASSSKQGADTEAFF. The CDR3 nucleotides read TGTGCCAGTAGTTCCAAACAGGGGGCTGACACTGAAGCTTTCTTT. Full variable domain (remainder filled in from reference TRBV19 and TRBJ1-1): DGGITQSPKYLFRKEGQNVTLSCEQNLNHDAMYWYRQDPGQGLRLIYYSQIVNDFQKGDIAEGYSVSREKKESFPLTVTSAQKNPTAFYLCASSSKQGADTEAFFGQGTRLTVV.

The chain employs TRBV6-7 and TRBJ1-2; maybe TRBD1 (6 bases). TRBV6-7 counts as an open reading frame of uncertain function. The CDR3 loop spans 15 amino acids. Trimming pared 5 bases from V and 6 bases from J, leaving 19 bases between. The CDR3 coding sequence is TGTGCCAGCAGTCACGGGACATCTACGTCGGATGGCTACACCTTC. Translating gives CASSHGTSTSDGYTF.

In its sample, this clone was seen once. The chain recombines TRBV6-1 with TRBJ2-5, with D perhaps TRBD2 (5 bases). V lost 7 bases and J 1 base, leaving 13 bases between the germline ends. The CDR3 loop spans 14 amino acids. CDR1 is MNHNS, CDR2 SASEGT, per germline. CDR3 sequence: CASTVTSGQETQYF. The CDR3 DNA sequence: TGTGCCAGCACGGTGACCAGCGGCCAAGAGACCCAGTACTTC.

This clone has a single count. V usage is TRBV2 and J usage is TRBJ1-6; TRBD1 matches 7 bases. Germline values: CDR1 SNHLY, CDR2 FYNNEI. The CDR3 consists of 13 residues. Trimming took 7 bases from V and 9 from J; bases not matched to a gene: 6. The CDR3 nucleotides read TGTGCCAGCACCGACAGGGTTTTTTCACCCCTCCACTTT. Its translation: CASTDRVFSPLHF.

This chain joins TRBV10-3 and TRBJ2-3; D is possibly TRBD2 (6 bases). Germline lookup yields CDR1 ENHRY and CDR2 SYGVKD. V lost 9 bases and J 6 bases, leaving 19 bases between the germline ends. This CDR3 has 14 residues. The CDR3 DNA follows: TGTGCCATGGGGGTGGCGGGGCCTACCGATACGCAGTATTTT. It translates to CAMGVAGPTDTQYF.

The chain links TRBV9 to TRBJ2-1; 12 bases are shared with TRBD2. The germline V gene encodes CDR1 SGDLS and CDR2 YYNGEE. The CDR3 covers 15 residues. Germline trimming cut 3 bases from V and 6 bases from J; bases unmatched to any gene: 4. The CDR3 DNA sequence: TGTGCCAGCAGCGCAGGGACTAGCGGGTTCAATGAGCAGTTCTTC. Protein: CASSAGTSGFNEQFF. The full variable domain, rest sourced from reference TRBV9 and TRBJ2-1, is DSGVTQTPKHLITATGQRVTLRCSPRSGDLSVYWYQQSLDQGLQFLIQYYNGEERAKGNILERFSAQQFPDLHSELNLSSLELGDSALYFCASSAGTSGFNEQFFGPGTRLTVL.

V is TRBV5-1 and J is TRBJ2-1; D may be TRBD2 (6 bases). From germline, CDR1 is SGHRS and CDR2 YFSETQ. V lost 0 bases and J 4 bases, leaving 11 bases between the germline ends. This CDR3 region has 15 residues. CDR3 nucleotides: TGCGCCAGCAGCTTGGAGATAGCGGCTTACAATGAGCAGTTCTTC. It yields the protein CASSLEIAAYNEQFF.

J is TRBJ1-2 and V is TRBV29-1; 7 bases fit TRBD1. The CDR3 runs 13 residues. Germline V gene lookup returns CDR1 SQVTM and CDR2 ANQGSEA. The ends lost 4 bases at V and 2 bases at J; junction bases unmatched: 4. This CDR3 reads CSVGPGGNYGYTF. The CDR3 DNA reads TGCAGCGTTGGTCCAGGGGGGAACTATGGCTACACCTTC.

V and J are TRBV11-1 and TRBJ1-1, with 9 bases identical to TRBD1. In germline, CDR1 is SGHAT, CDR2 FQDESV (reference sequence). V lost 5 bases, J lost 1 base, and 8 bases stayed unmatched. The length of the CDR3 is 16 residues. CDR3 nucleotide sequence: TGTGCCAGCAGCCCAATCGGACAGGGGAAGAACACTGAAGCTTTCTTT. Translated: CASSPIGQGKNTEAFF.

This sequence joins TRBV7-2 and TRBJ2-6, with a weak D call TRBD1 (6 bases). Germline CDR1 reads SGHTA; CDR2 reads FQGNSA. Trimming cost V 4 bases and J 0 bases, with 19 bases left between them. The CDR3 contains 19 residues. CDR3 in DNA: TGTGCCAGCAGCTACACAGGGACGGGCTTGAGCTCTGGGGCCAACGTCCTGACTTTC. This codes for CASSYTGTGLSSGANVLTF.

The genes are TRBV5-5 and TRBJ2-5; 10 positions match TRBD2. Germline V lookup: CDR1 SGHKS, CDR2 YYEKEE (reference sequence). The junction had 12 bases not matched to a gene; V was cut back by 2 bases and J by 5 bases. The CDR3 extends over 17 amino acids. CDR3: CASSFRLAGGAVETQYF. CDR3 bases: TGTGCCAGCAGCTTCCGACTAGCGGGTGGGGCGGTGGAGACCCAGTACTTC.

This chain joins TRBV5-8 and TRBJ1-2; weak D call: TRBD1 (5 bases). The V and J ends lost 6 bases and 4 bases respectively, with 16 bases between them. CDR1 and CDR2 (germline): SGHTS, YDEGEE. CDR3 length: 14 amino acids. The CDR3 reads CASITHRGGYGYTF. CDR3 in DNA: TGTGCCAGCATCACCCACCGGGGGGGCTATGGCTACACCTTC.

This chain uses TRBV5-1 with TRBJ2-7; the D gene is possibly TRBD2 (6 bases). V lost 3 bases, J lost 1 base, and 11 bases lay in between. The CDR3 runs 14 residues. Germline loops: CDR1 SGHRS, CDR2 YFSETQ. In DNA form, the CDR3 reads TGCGCCAGCAGCTCCGGGACTGCTTCCTACGAGCAGTACTTC. Translated, it gives CASSSGTASYEQYF.

This chain joins TRBV18 and TRBJ1-6; D is unclear. The CDR3 runs 14 residues. V lost 1 base to trimming and J lost 8 bases, with 9 bases between them. Germline values: CDR1 KGHSH, CDR2 LQKENI. CDR3 in amino acids: CASSPLPSDSPLHF. CDR3 bases: TGTGCCAGCTCACCACTCCCGTCGGATTCACCCCTCCACTTT.